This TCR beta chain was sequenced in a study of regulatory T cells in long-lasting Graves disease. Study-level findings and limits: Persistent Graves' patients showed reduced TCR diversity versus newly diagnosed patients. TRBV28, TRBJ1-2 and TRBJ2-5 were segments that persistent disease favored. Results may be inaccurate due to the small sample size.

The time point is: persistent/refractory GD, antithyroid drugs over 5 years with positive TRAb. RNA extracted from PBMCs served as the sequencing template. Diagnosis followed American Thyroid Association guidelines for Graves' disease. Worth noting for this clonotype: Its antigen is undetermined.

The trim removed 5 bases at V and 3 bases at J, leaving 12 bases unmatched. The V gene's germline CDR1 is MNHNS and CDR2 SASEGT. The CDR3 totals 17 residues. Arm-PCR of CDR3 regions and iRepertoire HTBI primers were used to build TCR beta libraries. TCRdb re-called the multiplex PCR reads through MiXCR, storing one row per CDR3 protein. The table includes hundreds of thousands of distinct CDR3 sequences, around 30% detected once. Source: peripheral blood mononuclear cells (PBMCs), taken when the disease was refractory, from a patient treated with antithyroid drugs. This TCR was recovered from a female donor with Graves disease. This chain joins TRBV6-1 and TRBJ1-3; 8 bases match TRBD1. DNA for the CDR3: TGTGCCAGCAGTCCCGGGACAGGAGGTCCCTTTGGAAACACCATATATTTT. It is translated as CASSPGTGGPFGNTIYF.